This T cell receptor beta chain was sequenced in a study of T cell repertoires in cytomegalovirus infection. TCRdb reprocessed the reads via MiXCR and lists one record per CDR3 protein. The table includes roughly 990,000 distinct CDR3 sequences, about a third detected once. The ends lost 0 bases at V and 4 bases at J; junction bases unmatched: 5. The CDR3 loop spans 15 amino acids. Germline lookup yields CDR1 SNHLY and CDR2 FYNNEI. General study points: Across the ex vivo response, the dominant clonotypes were HLA-C-restricted CMV-specific TCR beta clonotypes.

This clonotype was counted between two and nine times. As yet, its antigen is unknown. Sequenced material: cultured CD8+ T cells from PBMCs, taken from culture after CMV antigen stimulation. The TCR was taken from a human donor in good health (CMV status not recorded). Some clones in this sample may be carry-over from other donors' samples. This chain uses TRBV2 with TRBJ2-5; 7 bases fit TRBD1. DNA for the CDR3: TGTGCCAGCAGTGAAGCCTGGACAGGCGGAGAGACCCAGTACTTC. It is translated as CASSEAWTGGETQYF.